This T cell receptor (beta chain) was retrieved from a study of early T cells in non-severe SARS-CoV-2 infection. Whole-study context: RNA in bulk from unsorted whole blood was sequenced, and chains were unpaired. Overall study results and limits: Anti-spike CD8 responses were favored by VDJdb matching, which missed private and CD4 specificities.

The germline V gene encodes CDR1 MNHEY and CDR2 SVGEGT. CDR3 length equals 15 residues. The V gene lost 0 bases and the J gene lost 6 bases, with 11 bases spanning the gap. Unique molecular identifiers tagged individual cDNA molecules. TCRdb recomputed calls from the 5' RACE reads with MiXCR, one row per CDR3 protein. The data show tens of thousands of distinct CDR3 sequences, around 5% seen once. This clonotype was found a few times. Antigen: not known. The clonotype originates from an adult who was a healthcare worker with PCR-confirmed SARS-CoV-2 infection or an uninfected control (not recorded which). The V and J genes are TRBV6-2 or TRBV6-3 and TRBJ2-2; D may be TRBD2 (6 bases). Input material: whole blood. CDR3 nucleotide sequence: TGTGCCAGCAGTTACTCTTTGCGGGGAGCCGGGGAGCTGTTTTTT. Translated, it gives CASSYSLRGAGELFF.